This entry lists 28 T cell receptor beta chains sequenced from one sample in a study of T-cell reconstitution after alpha-beta-depleted transplantation in children. Unique molecular identifiers were built into the TCRbeta library. TCRdb processed the PCR reads anew with MiXCR; each CDR3 protein has one entry. This table has about 110,000 distinct CDR3 sequences, about a tenth appearing once. The sequenced sample was PBMCs, obtained before TCRalphabeta/CD19-depleted stem cell transplant. The receptors were gathered from a boy younger than 10 with acute lymphoblastic leukemia, due to receive a stem cell transplant.

A few counts support this clonotype. V and J are TRBV20-1 and TRBJ2-5, with D tentatively TRBD2 (7 bases). This CDR3 has 16 residues. V was clipped by 3 bases and J by 3 bases, with 20 bases between them. From germline, CDR1 is DFQATT and CDR2 SNEGSKA (reference sequence). DNA of the CDR3: TGCAGTGCTAGTGATGTGGACACAGGGAGGGAAGAGACCCAGTACTTC. It specifies CSASDVDTGREETQYF.

In this sample, this clonotype turned up a few times. The V gene is TRBV12-3 or TRBV12-4, the J gene TRBJ2-1; the D gene is possibly TRBD2 (6 bases). The V and J ends lost 4 bases and 6 bases respectively, with 22 bases between them. The CDR3 contains 17 residues. CDR3 sequence (DNA): TGTGCCAGCAGTTGGGGTAGTCGGAGGGCCGTAAGCAATGAGCAGTTCTTC. It specifies CASSWGSRRAVSNEQFF.

This clonotype was seen at least ten times. In DNA, the CDR3 is TGCAGTGCCACAGTGGGACCGCTAAACACCGGGGAGCTGTTTTTT. Amino acids: CSATVGPLNTGELFF. This chain uses TRBV20-1 with TRBJ2-2; D assignment may be TRBD1 or TRBD2 (5 bases each). The V end was cut by 6 bases, the J end by 2 bases, with 16 bases between. The CDR3 sequence is 15 residues long. Germline V gene lookup returns CDR1 DFQATT and CDR2 SNEGSKA (reference sequence).

In this sample, this clonotype turned up a few times. This rearrangement joins TRBV29-1 to TRBJ2-7; D possibly corresponds to TRBD1 (5 bases). This CDR3 comprises 11 residues. CDR1 and CDR2 from the germline V gene are SQVTM and ANQGSEA. V was shortened by 5 bases and J by 2 bases, with 7 bases between the two germline ends. This chain's CDR3 is CSVQGPYEQYF. In DNA, the CDR3 is TGCAGCGTTCAGGGCCCCTACGAGCAGTACTTC.

This clonotype occurred once. For the CDR3, the DNA is TGTGCCAGTAGTCCCACCCAGGGGGTAGGCAATCAGCCCCAGCATTTT. Its protein is CASSPTQGVGNQPQHF. The chain couples TRBV19 to TRBJ1-5; 7 bases line up with TRBD1. Germline V gene lookup returns CDR1 LNHDA and CDR2 SQIVND (reference sequence). This CDR3 contains 16 residues. The J segment lost 2 bases and the V segment lost 5 bases, leaving 9 bases of the junction unmatched.

This clonotype occurred many times. This chain connects TRBV7-6 to TRBJ2-1; unclear D gene. The CDR3 totals 13 residues. V lost 3 bases, J lost 9 bases, and 12 bases lay in between. Germline V lookup: CDR1 SGHVS, CDR2 FNYEAQ. CDR3 nucleotide sequence: TGTGCCAGCAGCTTGATCATTGGAAGTGAGCAGTTCTTC. Its protein is CASSLIIGSEQFF.

This clonotype was counted between two and nine times. The V gene is TRBV10-3, the J gene TRBJ2-4; 10 bases map to TRBD2. CDR1 and CDR2 from the germline V gene are ENHRY and SYGVKD. The CDR3 sequence is 17 residues long. V lost 0 bases to trimming and J lost 8 bases; unmatched junction nucleotides: 10. CDR3 sequence reads: CAISESYRLAGAHIQYF. Written as DNA, the CDR3 is TGTGCCATCAGTGAGTCGTATAGGCTAGCGGGAGCGCACATTCAGTACTTC.

Ten or more counts support this clonotype. The chain joins TRBV5-4 to TRBJ2-5, with 7 bases matching TRBD2. The CDR3 is 13 residues long. Trimming removed 4 bases from V and 7 bases from J; junction bases left unmatched: 7. The germline V gene has CDR1 SGHNT and CDR2 YYREEE (reference sequence). CDR3 bases: TGTGCCAGCAGCCTCGGGGGGTCTGGGACCCAGTACTTC. This gives the protein CASSLGGSGTQYF.

The genes are TRBV7-8 and TRBJ2-7; 8 nucleotides line up with TRBD1. CDR3 length: 14 residues. Losses at the gene ends were 5 bases for V and 3 bases for J; bases not matched to a gene: 6. Germline-derived CDR1 and CDR2 are SGHVS and FQNEAQ. The CDR3 DNA sequence: TGTGCCAGCAGCCTCCGGACAGGGATCTACGAGCAGTACTTC. Translating it yields CASSLRTGIYEQYF.

This clonotype occurred many times. The chain uses TRBV27 and TRBJ1-1; 7 positions match TRBD1. The CDR3 has 13 amino acids. Germline CDR1 MNHEY, CDR2 SMNVEV (reference sequence). J lost 4 bases, V lost 11 bases, and 10 bases had no gene match. As DNA, the CDR3 is TGTGCCTCCAGGGGGGGTGGAAGCACTGAAGCTTTCTTT. This gives the protein CASRGGGSTEAFF.

The V and J genes are TRBV7-6 and TRBJ2-7; 11 nucleotides line up with TRBD1. This CDR3 is built from 15 residues. V trimming: 3 bases; J trimming: 4 bases; junction bases outside the gene matches: 5. CDR1 SGHVS and CDR2 FNYEAQ come from the germline V gene. CDR3 residues: CASSFRTGGFYEQYF. As DNA, the CDR3 is TGTGCCAGCAGCTTTAGGACAGGGGGCTTTTACGAGCAGTACTTC.

This clonotype was recorded many times. This chain connects TRBV12-3 or TRBV12-4 to TRBJ1-2; D might be TRBD1 (5 bases). CDR3 size: 13 residues. Trimming removed 6 bases from V and 2 bases from J, with 10 bases in between. CDR3 bases: TGTGCCAGCAGGTGGGGACGGAACTATGGCTACACCTTC. Protein sequence: CASRWGRNYGYTF.

This clonotype was observed a handful of times. The gene calls are TRBV5-1 and TRBJ1-1; D unresolved. Germline lookup yields CDR1 SGHRS and CDR2 YFSETQ. Between the trimmed V and J ends, which lost 0 bases and 5 bases, there was a span of 8 bases. This CDR3 region has 13 residues. The CDR3 loop reads CASSLALSTEAFF. DNA for the CDR3: TGCGCCAGCAGCTTGGCGTTATCTACTGAAGCTTTCTTT.

V usage is TRBV19 and J usage is TRBJ1-5; 7 nucleotides match TRBD1. There are 18 residues in the CDR3. The germline V gene has CDR1 LNHDA and CDR2 SQIVND (reference sequence). J was trimmed by 0 bases and V by 3 bases; bases with no gene match: 11. CDR3 region: CASSIYRGTEDSNQPQHF. The CDR3 nucleotides are TGTGCCAGTAGTATTTACCGGGGGACAGAGGATAGCAATCAGCCCCAGCATTTT.

The chain combines TRBV20-1 with TRBJ2-7, with 11 bases fitting TRBD1. The germline CDR1 and CDR2 sequences are DFQATT and SNEGSKA (reference sequence). Trimming cost V 1 base and J 3 bases; bases outside gene matches: 5. The CDR3 spans 15 residues. CDR3 nucleotides: TGCAGTGCTAGAGGGACAGGGGGCTTTCTCTACGAGCAGTACTTC. This gives the protein CSARGTGGFLYEQYF.

This clonotype was counted many times. The chain couples TRBV20-1 to TRBJ2-3; D is perhaps TRBD2 (5 bases). This CDR3 is 13 amino acids long. The V end was cut by 3 bases, the J end by 3 bases, with 10 bases between. Per the germline V gene, CDR1 is DFQATT and CDR2 is SNEGSKA (reference sequence). CDR3 nucleotide sequence: TGCAGTGCTAGCGGGAAGGGAACAGATACGCAGTATTTT. Residues: CSASGKGTDTQYF.

This clonotype was counted at least ten times. The chain carries TRBV11-1 and TRBJ2-2; TRBD1 is a possible D gene (6 bases). This CDR3 is built from 18 residues. Trimming shortened V by 5 bases and J by 0 bases, and 19 bases separated the two germline ends. Germline CDR1 reads SGHAT; CDR2 reads FQDESV (reference sequence). The CDR3 region is CASSPPWDTTPNTGELFF. The CDR3 DNA sequence: TGTGCCAGCAGCCCCCCTTGGGACACCACTCCGAACACCGGGGAGCTGTTTTTT.

This clonotype occurred many times. The V and J genes are TRBV18 and TRBJ2-7; 8 bases align to TRBD1. The CDR3 loop spans 15 amino acids. The junction had 9 bases not matched to a gene; V was cut back by 6 bases and J by 2 bases. CDR1 is KGHSH and CDR2 is LQKENI in the germline V gene. The CDR3 sequence: CASSPMDRATYEQYF. CDR3 DNA sequence: TGTGCCAGCTCTCCTATGGACAGGGCCACCTACGAGCAGTACTTC.

This clonotype was seen a few times. V gene TRBV6-1 combines with J gene TRBJ2-3, with a weak D call TRBD1 (5 bases). This CDR3 spans 14 amino acids. The germline gives CDR1 MNHNS, CDR2 SASEGT. Trimming cost V 8 bases and J 2 bases, with 14 bases left between them. The CDR3 DNA reads as TGTGCCAGCGGTGTGGGGCTTCTCACAGATACGCAGTATTTT. Translating gives CASGVGLLTDTQYF.

This clonotype showed up just a few times. CDR3 region: CATARRVRDEQYF. The CDR3 DNA is TGTGCCACGGCGCGTAGGGTCCGGGACGAGCAGTACTTC. The rearrangement joins TRBV10-3 to TRBJ2-7; no clear D gene. The CDR3 has 13 amino acids. V lost 10 bases, J lost 5 bases, and 18 bases lay in between. The germline V gene has CDR1 ENHRY and CDR2 SYGVKD.

The V call is TRBV7-2, the J call TRBJ2-5; a weak D match, TRBD2 (7 bases). The CDR3 totals 15 residues. Per the germline V gene, CDR1 is SGHTA and CDR2 is FQGNSA. V gave up 7 bases and J gave up 0 bases, with 15 bases separating them. The CDR3, as DNA: TGTGCCAGCACCCCCGGGGGGCCGTACCAAGAGACCCAGTACTTC. It specifies CASTPGGPYQETQYF.

This clonotype was seen more than once but under ten times. The J gene is TRBJ2-2, the V gene TRBV5-5, with D possibly called TRBD1 or TRBD2 (5 bases each). Trimming left V 1 base short and J 3 bases short, with 10 bases between. Germline V lookup: CDR1 SGHKS, CDR2 YYEKEE (reference sequence). The CDR3 runs to 15 residues. In DNA, the CDR3 is TGTGCCAGCAGCTTGAGAGGGGACGACACCGGGGAGCTGTTTTTT. It is translated as CASSLRGDDTGELFF.

The V and J genes are TRBV25-1 and TRBJ2-1; 11 bases are a match to TRBD2. V lost 10 bases and J lost 4; bases outside the gene matches: 12. The germline V gene encodes CDR1 MGHDK and CDR2 SYGVNS. The CDR3 is made up of 16 amino acids. CDR3 region: CAMGPRLAGGYNEQFF. The CDR3 DNA reads as TGTGCCATGGGCCCCAGGCTAGCGGGAGGATACAATGAGCAGTTCTTC.

The chain has TRBV20-1 and TRBJ2-7; tentative D call: TRBD2 (5 bases). The ends were cut back, 7 bases at V and 3 bases at J, with 22 bases in the middle. This CDR3 comprises 15 residues. The germline V gene encodes CDR1 DFQATT and CDR2 SNEGSKA (reference sequence). CDR3 amino acids: CSVSRGWEGSYEQYF. Written as DNA, the CDR3 is TGCAGTGTTTCCAGAGGGTGGGAAGGGAGCTACGAGCAGTACTTC.

This clonotype showed up just a few times. This rearrangement joins TRBV6-1 to TRBJ2-7, with 7 bases fitting TRBD1. Germline V gene data show CDR1 as MNHNS and CDR2 as SASEGT. The trim removed 6 bases at V and 5 bases at J, leaving 7 bases unmatched. The CDR3 is 13 amino acids. DNA for the CDR3: TGTGCCAGCAGGACAGGGATCGTCCACGAGCAGTACTTC. The encoded protein is CASRTGIVHEQYF.

This clonotype was counted between two and nine times. V gene TRBV25-1 combines with J gene TRBJ1-1; TRBD1 might be the D (5 bases). CDR1 is MGHDK, CDR2 SYGVNS, per germline. V gave up 8 bases and J gave up 6 bases, with 25 bases separating them. The CDR3 has 16 amino acids. CDR3 nucleotide sequence: TGTGCCAGCCAACCGTCCCGGCAGGGTCGGGGCCCTGAAGCTTTCTTT. Translation gives CASQPSRQGRGPEAFF.

This clonotype was picked up a small number of times. The chain combines TRBV20-1 with TRBJ1-1; the D gene is possibly TRBD1 (5 bases). CDR1 and CDR2 (germline): DFQATT, SNEGSKA (reference sequence). This CDR3 has 14 amino acids. V gave up 6 bases and J gave up 0 bases, with 14 bases separating them. The CDR3 here is CSAARGGVNTEAFF. CDR3 sequence (DNA): TGCAGTGCAGCGAGGGGAGGGGTGAACACTGAAGCTTTCTTT.

About this clonotype itself: A read error is likely, as this CDR3 ends without the conserved phenylalanine or tryptophan. The chain has TRBV6-5 and TRBJ2-3, with 7 bases aligning to TRBD1. This CDR3 contains 15 residues. Trimming at V came to 1 base and at J to 2 bases, leaving 3 bases not matched to a gene. Germline V gene lookup returns CDR1 MNHEY and CDR2 SVGAGI. CDR3: CASSYLGQSTDTQYY. For the CDR3, the DNA is TGTGCCAGCAGTTACTTGGGACAGTCCACAGATACGCAGTATTAT.